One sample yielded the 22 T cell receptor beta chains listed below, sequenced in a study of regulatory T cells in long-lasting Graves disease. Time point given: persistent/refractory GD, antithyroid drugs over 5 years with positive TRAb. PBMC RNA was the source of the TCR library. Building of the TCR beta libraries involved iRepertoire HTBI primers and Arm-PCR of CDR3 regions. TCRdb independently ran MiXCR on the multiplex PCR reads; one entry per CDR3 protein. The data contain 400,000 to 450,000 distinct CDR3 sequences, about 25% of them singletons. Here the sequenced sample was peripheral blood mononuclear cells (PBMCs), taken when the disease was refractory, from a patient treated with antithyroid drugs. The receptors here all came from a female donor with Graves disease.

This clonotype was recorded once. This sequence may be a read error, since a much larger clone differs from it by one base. CDR3 residues: CASKSDRLENIQCF. The DNA for the CDR3 is TGTGCCAGCAAGTCTGACAGGCTTGAGAACATTCAGTGCTTC. The rearrangement joins TRBV2 to TRBJ2-4; maybe TRBD1 (6 bases). The CDR3 length is 14 residues. The germline CDR1 and CDR2 sequences are SNHLY and FYNNEI.

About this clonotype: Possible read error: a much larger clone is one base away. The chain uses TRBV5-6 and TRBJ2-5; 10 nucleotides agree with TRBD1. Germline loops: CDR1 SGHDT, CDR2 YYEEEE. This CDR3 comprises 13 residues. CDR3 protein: CASSRTGGEAQYF. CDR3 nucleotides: TGTGCCAGCAGCCGGACAGGGGGAGAGGCCCAGTACTTC.

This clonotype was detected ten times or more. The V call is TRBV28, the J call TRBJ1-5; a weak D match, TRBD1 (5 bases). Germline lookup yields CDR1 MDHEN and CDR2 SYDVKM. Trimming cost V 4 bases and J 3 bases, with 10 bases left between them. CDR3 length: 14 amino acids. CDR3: CASSSPGDNQPQHF. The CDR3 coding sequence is TGTGCCAGCAGTTCCCCGGGGGACAATCAGCCCCAGCATTTT.

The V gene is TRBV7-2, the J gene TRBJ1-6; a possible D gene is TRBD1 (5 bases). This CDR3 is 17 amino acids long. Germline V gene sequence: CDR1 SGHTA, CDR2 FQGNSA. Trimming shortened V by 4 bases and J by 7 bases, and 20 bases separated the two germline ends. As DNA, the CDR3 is TGTGCCAGCAGCTCCCCCCCTGGAGGGGCAAAAAATTCACCCCTCCACTTT. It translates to CASSSPPGGAKNSPLHF.

CDR3 amino acids: CASGVGTLNTEAFF. CDR3 coding DNA: TGTGCCAGCGGTGTCGGGACACTGAACACTGAAGCTTTCTTT. This chain joins TRBV2 and TRBJ1-1; D perhaps matches TRBD1 (6 bases). Trimming removed 8 bases at V and 0 bases at J, with 13 bases between. CDR3 length: 14 residues. The germline gives CDR1 SNHLY, CDR2 FYNNEI. The variable domain in full, with the rest retrieved from reference TRBV2 and TRBJ1-1, is EPEVTQTPSHQVTQMGQEVILRCVPISNHLYFYWYRQILGQKVEFLVSFYNNEISEKSEIFDDQFSVERPDGSNFTLKIRSTKLEDSAMYFCASGVGTLNTEAFFGQGTRLTVV.

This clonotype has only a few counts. The CDR3 here is CASSFLGVILGETQYF. CDR3 sequence (DNA): TGTGCCAGCAGCTTTTTGGGAGTCATCCTCGGGGAGACCCAGTACTTC. The chain links TRBV7-9 to TRBJ2-5; D is possibly TRBD2 (5 bases). CDR1 and CDR2 (germline): SEHNR, FQNEAQ (reference sequence). Deletions cut 3 bases from V and 5 bases from J, with 19 bases between. This CDR3 has 16 residues.

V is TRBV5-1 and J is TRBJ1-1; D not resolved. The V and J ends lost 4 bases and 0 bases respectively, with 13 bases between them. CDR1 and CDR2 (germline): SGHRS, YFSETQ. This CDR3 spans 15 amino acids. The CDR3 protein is CASSPGVAMNTEAFF. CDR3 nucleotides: TGCGCCAGCAGCCCTGGGGTGGCTATGAACACTGAAGCTTTCTTT.

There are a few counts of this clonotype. The CDR3 spells CASSLAGGGAKNIQYF. CDR3 nucleotides: TGTGCCAGCAGCTTAGCAGGGGGTGGGGCCAAAAACATTCAGTACTTC. V usage is TRBV7-2 and J usage is TRBJ2-4; tentative D call: TRBD1 (6 bases). The CDR3 totals 16 residues. Germline assignment: CDR1 SGHTA and CDR2 FQGNSA. Trimming removed 0 bases from V and 1 base from J, with 10 bases in between.

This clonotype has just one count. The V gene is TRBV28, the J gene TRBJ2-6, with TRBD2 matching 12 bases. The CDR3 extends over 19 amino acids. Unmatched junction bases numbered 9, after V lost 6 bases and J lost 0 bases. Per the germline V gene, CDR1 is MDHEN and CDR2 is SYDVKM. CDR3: CASSAGLAGLNSGANVLTF. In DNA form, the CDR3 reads TGTGCCAGCAGCGCGGGACTAGCGGGCCTAAACTCTGGGGCCAACGTCCTGACTTTC.

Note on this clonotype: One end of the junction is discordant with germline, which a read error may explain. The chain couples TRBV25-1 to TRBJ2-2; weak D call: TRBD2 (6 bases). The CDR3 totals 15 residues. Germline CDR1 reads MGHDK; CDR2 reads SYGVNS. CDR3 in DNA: TGTGCCAGCAGTGACGAATCGCGGGATTCCGGGGAGCCGTTTTTT. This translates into CASSDESRDSGEPFF.

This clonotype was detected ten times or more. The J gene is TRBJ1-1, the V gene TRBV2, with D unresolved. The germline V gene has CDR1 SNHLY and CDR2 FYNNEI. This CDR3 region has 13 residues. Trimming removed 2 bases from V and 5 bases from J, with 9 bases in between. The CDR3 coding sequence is TGTGCCAGCAGTGAACCTGGGGAAACTGAAGCTTTCTTT. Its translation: CASSEPGETEAFF.

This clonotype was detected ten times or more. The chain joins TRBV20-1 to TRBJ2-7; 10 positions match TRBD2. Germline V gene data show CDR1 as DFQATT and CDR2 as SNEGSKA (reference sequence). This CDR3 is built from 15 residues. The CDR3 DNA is TGCAGAGTCGAAGAAAGGACTAGCGGCTCCTACGAGCAGTACTTC. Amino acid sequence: CRVEERTSGSYEQYF.

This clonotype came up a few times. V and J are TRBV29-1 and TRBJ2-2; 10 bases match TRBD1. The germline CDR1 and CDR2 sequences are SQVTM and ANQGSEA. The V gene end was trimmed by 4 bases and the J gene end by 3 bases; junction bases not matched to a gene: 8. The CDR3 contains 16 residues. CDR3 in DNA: TGCAGCGTTGCCATTGCCGGGACAGGGGACACCGGGGAGCTGTTTTTT. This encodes CSVAIAGTGDTGELFF.

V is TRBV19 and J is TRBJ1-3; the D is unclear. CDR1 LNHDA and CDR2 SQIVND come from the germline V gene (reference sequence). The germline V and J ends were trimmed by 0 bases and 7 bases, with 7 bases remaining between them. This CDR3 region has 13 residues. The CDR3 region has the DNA TGTGCCAGTAGTATAGACGGGCGCAACACCATATATTTT. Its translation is CASSIDGRNTIYF.

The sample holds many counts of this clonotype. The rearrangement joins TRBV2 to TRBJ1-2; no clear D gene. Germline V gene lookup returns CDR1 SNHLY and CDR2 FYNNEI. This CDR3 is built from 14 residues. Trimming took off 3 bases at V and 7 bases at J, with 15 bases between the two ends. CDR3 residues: CASSDSGFLVGYTF. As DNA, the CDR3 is TGTGCCAGCAGTGATTCCGGGTTTTTGGTTGGCTACACCTTC.

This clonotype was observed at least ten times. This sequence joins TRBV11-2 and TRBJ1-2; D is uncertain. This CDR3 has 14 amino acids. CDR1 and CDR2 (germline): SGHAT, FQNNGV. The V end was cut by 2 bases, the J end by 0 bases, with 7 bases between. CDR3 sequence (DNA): TGTGCCAGCAGCTTAAGGTTTACTAACTATGGCTACACCTTC. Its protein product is CASSLRFTNYGYTF. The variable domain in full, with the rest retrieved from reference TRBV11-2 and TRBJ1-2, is EAGVAQSPRYKIIEKRQSVAFWCNPISGHATLYWYQQILGQGPKLLIQFQNNGVVDDSQLPKDRFSAERLKGVDSTLKIQPAKLEDSAVYLCASSLRFTNYGYTFGSGTRLTVV.

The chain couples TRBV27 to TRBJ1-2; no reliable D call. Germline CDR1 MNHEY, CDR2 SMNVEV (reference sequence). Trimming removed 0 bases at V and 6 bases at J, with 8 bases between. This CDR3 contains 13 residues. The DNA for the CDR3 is TGTGCCAGCAGTTTATCGGGAGGGAATGGCTACACCTTC. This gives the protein CASSLSGGNGYTF.

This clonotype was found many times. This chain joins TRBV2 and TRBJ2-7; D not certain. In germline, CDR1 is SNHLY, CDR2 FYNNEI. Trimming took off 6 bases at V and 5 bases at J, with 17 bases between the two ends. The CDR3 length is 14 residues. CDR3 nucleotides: TGTGCCAGCAGGGGTAGCTTTCTTCGTCACGAGCAGTACTTC. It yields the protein CASRGSFLRHEQYF.

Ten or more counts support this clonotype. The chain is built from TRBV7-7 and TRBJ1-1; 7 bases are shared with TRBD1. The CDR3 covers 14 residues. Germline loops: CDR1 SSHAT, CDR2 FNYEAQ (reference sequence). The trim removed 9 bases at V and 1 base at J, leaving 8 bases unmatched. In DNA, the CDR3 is TGTGCCAGGGGACAGATCTTGGCGAACACTGAAGCTTTCTTT. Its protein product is CARGQILANTEAFF.

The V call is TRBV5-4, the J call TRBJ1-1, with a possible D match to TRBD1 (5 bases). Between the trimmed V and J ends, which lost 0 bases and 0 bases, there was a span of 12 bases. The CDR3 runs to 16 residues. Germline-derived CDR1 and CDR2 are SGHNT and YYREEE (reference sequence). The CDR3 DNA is TGTGCCAGCAGCTTGGGAGGGGTCGGGATGAACACTGAAGCTTTCTTT. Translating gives CASSLGGVGMNTEAFF.

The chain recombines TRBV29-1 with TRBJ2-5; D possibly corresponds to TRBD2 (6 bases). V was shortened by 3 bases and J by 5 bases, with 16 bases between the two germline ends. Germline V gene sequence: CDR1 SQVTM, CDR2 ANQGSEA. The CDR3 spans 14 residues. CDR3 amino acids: CSVDYGGASETQYF. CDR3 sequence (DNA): TGCAGCGTTGATTACGGGGGAGCGTCTGAGACCCAGTACTTC.

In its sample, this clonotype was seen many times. The CDR3 bases are TGTGCCTGGAGTGTTACTAGCGGGAGAAGCGAGCAGTACTTC. It encodes CAWSVTSGRSEQYF. The chain links TRBV30 to TRBJ2-7, with 11 bases fitting TRBD2. The J segment lost 6 bases and the V segment lost 0 bases, leaving 4 bases of the junction unmatched. This CDR3 region has 14 residues. Looked up from germline, CDR1 is GTSNPN and CDR2 is SVGIG (reference sequence).